One sample yielded the 7 T cell receptor beta chains listed below, sequenced in a study of cytomegalovirus exposure and HLA in healthy donors listed by TCRdb under 2017. The method was the immunoSEQ multiplex PCR assay. TCRdb stores this immuneACCESS table with in-frame sequences only. Part of the clones is absent; in the studies checked, under half of the shortfall reflects unresolved V genes, and no reason is known for the rest. For this sample there are 300,000 to 400,000 clones; 70% to 90% appear just once. The ten largest clones take up roughly 0.75% of the sample. Sequencing used PBMCs. The receptors were sampled from a woman between 18 and 30 years old in good health and CMV-seronegative.

This clone was seen a single time. This chain links TRBV11-1 with TRBJ2-2, with D tentatively TRBD1 (5 bases). The germline CDR1 and CDR2 sequences are SGHAT and FQDESV (reference sequence). The CDR3 covers 14 residues. Trimming removed 6 bases at V and 7 bases at J, with 15 bases between. CDR3 region: CASRPLGVGGELFF. The CDR3 bases are TGTGCCAGCAGACCCCTAGGGGTTGGCGGGGAGCTGTTTTTT.

The chain has TRBV6-5 and TRBJ1-4; D is unclear. The CDR3 spans 15 residues. In germline, CDR1 is MNHEY, CDR2 SVGAGI. V was pared by 5 bases and J by 4 bases, with 14 bases between. The chain's CDR3 is CASSPYDGNNEKLFF. The CDR3 region has the DNA TGTGCCAGCAGTCCGTACGACGGGAATAATGAAAAACTGTTTTTT.

V is TRBV5-6 and J is TRBJ2-1, with 7 nucleotides matching TRBD2. Germline V lookup: CDR1 SGHDT, CDR2 YYEEEE. Trimming at V came to 7 bases and at J to 5 bases, leaving 9 bases not matched to a gene. The CDR3 extends over 14 amino acids. In DNA, the CDR3 is TGTGCCAGCCGCTCGTGGACTAGGAACAATGAGCAGTTCTTC. Encoded protein: CASRSWTRNNEQFF. The full variable domain, in which reference TRBV5-6 and TRBJ2-1 provide the parts outside the CDR3, is DAGVTQSPTHLIKTRGQQVTLRCSPKSGHDTVSWYQQALGQGPQFIFQYYEEEERQRGNFPDRFSGHQFPNYSSELNVNALLLGDSALYLCASRSWTRNNEQFFGPGTRLTVL.

V and J are TRBV2 and TRBJ1-1, with a tentative D call TRBD1 (5 bases). V lost 0 bases to trimming and J lost 7 bases, with 12 bases between them. The CDR3 covers 14 residues. CDR1 SNHLY and CDR2 FYNNEI come from the germline V gene. CDR3 sequence: CASSEALSGGEAFF. The CDR3 DNA reads TGTGCCAGCAGTGAAGCGCTATCGGGGGGTGAAGCTTTCTTT.

This CDR3 is CASSPPRGGLNEQYF. In DNA form, the CDR3 reads TGTGCCAGCAGCCCCCCAAGAGGAGGTCTGAACGAGCAGTACTTC. The chain uses TRBV11-2 and TRBJ2-7; possible D gene TRBD2, 5 bases. The V end was cut by 5 bases, the J end by 5 bases, with 19 bases between. CDR3 length: 15 amino acids. CDR1 is SGHAT and CDR2 is FQNNGV in the germline V gene.

The gene calls are TRBV11-2 and TRBJ2-1; D might be TRBD2 (6 bases). Trimming removed 2 bases at V and 7 bases at J, with 18 bases between. The CDR3 has 16 residues. Germline CDR1 reads SGHAT; CDR2 reads FQNNGV. CDR3 coding DNA: TGTGCCAGCAGCTTATTTATAGCGGAGCAGGGTAATGAGCAGTTCTTC. It yields the protein CASSLFIAEQGNEQFF. Filled out from reference TRBV11-2 and TRBJ2-1, the complete variable domain reads EAGVAQSPRYKIIEKRQSVAFWCNPISGHATLYWYQQILGQGPKLLIQFQNNGVVDDSQLPKDRFSAERLKGVDSTLKIQPAKLEDSAVYLCASSLFIAEQGNEQFFGPGTRLTVL.

This chain links TRBV28 with TRBJ2-1, with TRBD2 matching 12 bases. Germline V gene sequence: CDR1 MDHEN, CDR2 SYDVKM. V lost 3 bases and J lost 3; bases outside the gene matches: 3. The CDR3 spans 16 residues. CDR3: CASSFRTSGNYNEQFF. CDR3 nucleotides: TGTGCCAGCAGTTTCAGGACTAGCGGGAACTACAATGAGCAGTTCTTC.